Presented here are 27 T cell receptor beta chains from one specimen sequenced in a study of OX40 agonist ivuxolimab in advanced cancers. TCRdb's copy holds only in-frame clones and misses some; the assay was immunoSEQ multiplex PCR. Of 40,000 to 60,000 clones listed, roughly 93% are singletons. Here the sequenced sample was CD4+ or CD8+ T cells sorted from blood, taken in a trial of the OX40 agonist ivuxolimab. These receptor sequences come from an adult with an advanced solid tumor such as melanoma, head and neck, liver or kidney cancer.

This clone was seen a handful of times. The rearrangement links TRBV27 to TRBJ1-5; 7 bases align to TRBD1. The CDR3 extends over 15 amino acids. Germline CDR1 reads MNHEY; CDR2 reads SMNVEV (reference sequence). With V trimmed by 8 bases and J by 1 base, 8 bases remained unmatched. The chain's CDR3 is CASGPTGMSNQPQHF. For the CDR3, the DNA is TGTGCCAGCGGCCCGACAGGGATGAGCAATCAGCCCCAGCATTTT.

Regarding this clone: Other DNA sequences within the sample encode an identical CDR3. The CDR3 is CASRTGTGTYEQYF. CDR3 nucleotides: TGTGCCAGCAGAACCGGGACAGGGACCTACGAGCAGTACTTC. J is TRBJ2-7 and V is TRBV28; 9 bases are a match to TRBD1. From germline, CDR1 is MDHEN and CDR2 SYDVKM. The ends lost 6 bases at V and 2 bases at J; junction bases unmatched: 5. CDR3 length: 14 amino acids. Full variable domain (missing parts from reference TRBV28 and TRBJ2-7): DVKVTQSSRYLVKRTGEKVFLECVQDMDHENMFWYRQDPGLGLRLIYFSYDVKMKEKGDIPEGYSVSREKKERFSLILESASTNQTSMYLCASRTGTGTYEQYFGPGTRLTVT.

The chain joins TRBV5-8 to TRBJ1-4; D might be TRBD1 (6 bases). Germline V gives CDR1 SGHTS, CDR2 YDEGEE. V lost 4 bases and J lost 7, with 17 bases in between. The CDR3 length is 15 residues. The CDR3 sequence: CASSQRDNLGEKLFF. The CDR3, as DNA: TGTGCCAGCAGCCAAAGGGACAACCTCGGTGAAAAACTGTTTTTT.

The chain has TRBV9 and TRBJ2-3; 7 bases are shared with TRBD2. Germline CDR1 SGDLS, CDR2 YYNGEE. V was clipped by 4 bases and J by 2 bases; unmatched bases: 10. This CDR3 has 16 amino acids. The CDR3 nucleotides are TGTGCCAGCAGCAGCCGGCTAGCGGACCCCACAGATACGCAGTATTTT. Translation gives CASSSRLADPTDTQYF.

The rearrangement links TRBV7-8 to TRBJ1-2; 7 bases are shared with TRBD1. The CDR3 has 15 residues. CDR1 and CDR2 from the germline V gene are SGHVS and FQNEAQ. The J segment lost 2 bases and the V segment lost 1 base, leaving 4 bases of the junction unmatched. The CDR3 DNA reads TGTGCCAGCAGCTTAGACAGGGGCGGGAACTATGGCTACACCTTC. Protein: CASSLDRGGNYGYTF. Together with reference TRBV7-8 and TRBJ1-2, the CDR3 gives the full variable domain: GAGVSQSPRYKVAKRGQDVALRCDPISGHVSLFWYQQALGQGPEFLTYFQNEAQLDKSGLPSDRFFAERPEGSVSTLKIQRTQQEDSAVYLCASSLDRGGNYGYTFGSGTRLTVV.

As concerns this clone: This CDR3 is also generated by other DNA sequences in the sample. The chain employs TRBV9 and TRBJ2-3; 8 positions agree with TRBD2. Losses at the gene ends were 0 bases for V and 0 bases for J; bases not matched to a gene: 0. The CDR3 has 15 residues. Germline assignment: CDR1 SGDLS and CDR2 YYNGEE. The CDR3 DNA is TGTGCCAGCAGCGTAGCTAGCGGGAGCACAGATACGCAGTATTTT. Its translation: CASSVASGSTDTQYF.

This sequence joins TRBV27 and TRBJ2-7; D unclear. The CDR3 is 11 amino acids. V was cut by 5 bases and J by 0 bases, with 2 bases left in between. Germline V gene data show CDR1 as MNHEY and CDR2 as SMNVEV (reference sequence). The CDR3 region has the DNA TGTGCCAGCAGTCTCTCCTACGAGCAGTACTTC. This translates into CASSLSYEQYF.

The rearrangement joins TRBV28 to TRBJ1-2, with a possible D match to TRBD1 (5 bases). CDR3 size: 14 residues. Looked up from germline, CDR1 is MDHEN and CDR2 is SYDVKM. The germline V and J ends were trimmed by 2 bases and 1 base, with 8 bases remaining between them. In DNA, the CDR3 is TGTGCCAGCAGTTTACTACAGGTTAACTATGGCTACACCTTC. Amino acids: CASSLLQVNYGYTF.

V usage is TRBV28 and J usage is TRBJ2-1; tentatively, D is TRBD1 (6 bases). Germline CDR1 MDHEN, CDR2 SYDVKM. Trimming cost V 3 bases and J 6 bases, with 15 bases left between them. The CDR3 is 15 amino acids. The CDR3 region has the DNA TGTGCCAGCAGTTTGTGGACAGAAGCGAGCAATGAGCAGTTCTTC. This encodes CASSLWTEASNEQFF. Full variable domain (outside the CDR3, taken from reference TRBV28 and TRBJ2-1): DVKVTQSSRYLVKRTGEKVFLECVQDMDHENMFWYRQDPGLGLRLIYFSYDVKMKEKGDIPEGYSVSREKKERFSLILESASTNQTSMYLCASSLWTEASNEQFFGPGTRLTVL.

CDR3 coding DNA: TGTGCCAGCAGCTTAAGACAGGGACACGAGCAGTACTTC. Translating gives CASSLRQGHEQYF. The chain combines TRBV7-9 with TRBJ2-7, with TRBD1 identical over 7 bases. Trimming took 2 bases from V and 5 from J; bases not matched to a gene: 3. From germline, CDR1 is SEHNR and CDR2 FQNEAQ (reference sequence). This CDR3 comprises 13 residues.

This chain connects TRBV28 to TRBJ2-3; 7 bases are shared with TRBD2. Trimming at V came to 1 base and at J to 3 bases, leaving 7 bases not matched to a gene. Per the germline V gene, CDR1 is MDHEN and CDR2 is SYDVKM. This CDR3 contains 16 residues. CDR3 in amino acids: CASSLFGGGSTDTQYF. CDR3 in DNA: TGTGCCAGCAGTTTATTTGGGGGAGGGTCTACAGATACGCAGTATTTT. Drawing the rest from reference TRBV28 and TRBJ2-3, the complete variable domain is DVKVTQSSRYLVKRTGEKVFLECVQDMDHENMFWYRQDPGLGLRLIYFSYDVKMKEKGDIPEGYSVSREKKERFSLILESASTNQTSMYLCASSLFGGGSTDTQYFGPGTRLTVL.

The gene calls are TRBV6-5 and TRBJ2-3; the match to TRBD2 covers 10 bases. The CDR3 has 15 residues. Trimming cost V 4 bases and J 1 base; bases outside gene matches: 2. Germline CDR1 reads MNHEY; CDR2 reads SVGAGI. The CDR3 sequence: CASSFSGRGTDTQYF. Here the CDR3 DNA reads TGTGCCAGCAGTTTCAGCGGGAGGGGCACAGATACGCAGTATTTT.

The CDR3 DNA follows: TGTGCCAGCAGCTACGGGACTAGCGGCGCCTACAATGAGCAGTTCTTC. Protein product: CASSYGTSGAYNEQFF. The V call is TRBV9, the J call TRBJ2-1; 11 positions agree with TRBD2. The CDR3 consists of 16 residues. The V gene end was trimmed by 4 bases and the J gene end by 2 bases; junction bases not matched to a gene: 5. Germline CDR1 reads SGDLS; CDR2 reads YYNGEE.

The chain links TRBV19 to TRBJ2-7; perhaps TRBD1 as D (6 bases). V was shortened by 5 bases and J by 3 bases, with 11 bases between the two germline ends. The CDR3 has 13 amino acids. CDR1 LNHDA and CDR2 SQIVND come from the germline V gene (reference sequence). Here the CDR3 reads CASSPRDNYEQYF. The CDR3 bases are TGTGCCAGTAGTCCCAGGGACAACTACGAGCAGTACTTC.

This clone has just one count. The chain is built from TRBV9 and TRBJ2-7; 7 bases agree with TRBD2. This CDR3 is 14 amino acids long. Germline V lookup: CDR1 SGDLS, CDR2 YYNGEE. J lost 7 bases, V lost 0 bases, and 7 bases had no gene match. In DNA form, the CDR3 reads TGTGCCAGCAGCGTAGGCCTAGCGGCCTGGGAGCAGTACTTC. Translated, it gives CASSVGLAAWEQYF. The whole variable domain, filled in from reference TRBV9 and TRBJ2-7, reads DSGVTQTPKHLITATGQRVTLRCSPRSGDLSVYWYQQSLDQGLQFLIQYYNGEERAKGNILERFSAQQFPDLHSELNLSSLELGDSALYFCASSVGLAAWEQYFGPGTRLTVT.

The V and J genes are TRBV28 and TRBJ1-5; TRBD1 agrees at 8 bases. Germline V lookup: CDR1 MDHEN, CDR2 SYDVKM. With V trimmed by 4 bases and J by 7 bases, 12 bases remained unmatched. The CDR3 loop spans 16 amino acids. The CDR3 bases are TGTGCCAGCAGTTCCCCTTTCAGGGGGCCTAGGCAGCCCCAGCATTTT. Its protein product is CASSSPFRGPRQPQHF.

The J gene is TRBJ1-1, the V gene TRBV7-9; D not resolved. Germline V lookup: CDR1 SEHNR, CDR2 FQNEAQ (reference sequence). Trimming left V 5 bases short and J 1 base short, with 17 bases between. The length of the CDR3 is 16 residues. CDR3 nucleotide sequence: TGTGCCAGCAGCCAAAACCCTTGGGTCGAGAACACTGAAGCTTTCTTT. Translated: CASSQNPWVENTEAFF.

The J gene is TRBJ1-2, the V gene TRBV5-8; possibly TRBD1 for D (6 bases). The length of the CDR3 is 16 residues. Germline V gives CDR1 SGHTS, CDR2 YDEGEE. The ends were cut back, 2 bases at V and 0 bases at J, with 14 bases in the middle. The CDR3 coding sequence is TGTGCCAGCAGCTTCCGGGCCCGGGGGCCTAACTATGGCTACACCTTC. It translates to CASSFRARGPNYGYTF.

The chain joins TRBV5-1 to TRBJ2-7; D is unclear. V shed 0 bases and J shed 2 bases, with 3 bases lying between them. Germline loops: CDR1 SGHRS, CDR2 YFSETQ. The CDR3 covers 12 residues. CDR3 nucleotide sequence: TGCGCCAGCAGCTTGGTGGCCTACGAGCAGTACTTC. Encoded protein: CASSLVAYEQYF. Supplemented by reference TRBV5-1 and TRBJ2-7, the full variable domain reads KAGVTQTPRYLIKTRGQQVTLSCSPISGHRSVSWYQQTPGQGLQFLFEYFSETQRNKGNFPGRFSGRQFSNSRSEMNVSTLELGDSALYLCASSLVAYEQYFGPGTRLTVT.

CDR3 nucleotides: TGCGCCAGCAGCTTGGGTGCGGCGGGAGGGATTCTTGGGTCAGAGACCCAGTACTTC. Translated, it gives CASSLGAAGGILGSETQYF. J is TRBJ2-5 and V is TRBV5-1, with 9 nucleotides matching TRBD2. Per germline, CDR1 SGHRS and CDR2 YFSETQ. CDR3 size: 19 residues. Unmatched junction bases numbered 16, after V lost 0 bases and J lost 4 bases.

The chain has TRBV7-6 and TRBJ1-4, with D possibly TRBD1 on 5 matching bases. The CDR3 spans 15 residues. Germline V CDR1 and CDR2: SGHVS, FNYEAQ. V lost 5 bases to trimming and J lost 0 bases, with 10 bases between them. The CDR3, as DNA: TGTGCCAGCAGCGCCACCAGGGCAACTAATGAAAAACTGTTTTTT. This codes for CASSATRATNEKLFF.

The chain recombines TRBV6-5 with TRBJ1-1, with D tentatively TRBD1 (6 bases). Germline V lookup: CDR1 MNHEY, CDR2 SVGAGI. Trimming left V 4 bases short and J 1 base short, with 7 bases between. The CDR3 loop spans 13 amino acids. CDR3 loop: CASSSRGNTEAFF. For the CDR3, the DNA is TGTGCCAGCAGTTCCAGGGGGAACACTGAAGCTTTCTTT.

The V gene is TRBV29-1, the J gene TRBJ2-7; TRBD1 agrees at 7 bases. The CDR3 is 14 amino acids. Germline loops: CDR1 SQVTM, CDR2 ANQGSEA. J gave up 2 bases and V 5 bases, and 9 bases lay outside the gene matches. CDR3 sequence (DNA): TGCAGCGTTCTAGGAGACAGGGAAGCCTACGAGCAGTACTTC. As protein: CSVLGDREAYEQYF.

The rearrangement joins TRBV27 to TRBJ2-5; 9 bases fit TRBD1. J lost 4 bases, V lost 5 bases, and 8 bases had no gene match. Germline V lookup: CDR1 MNHEY, CDR2 SMNVEV (reference sequence). The length of the CDR3 is 15 residues. The CDR3, as DNA: TGTGCCAGCAGTCCGCGGGGACAGGGTTTAGAGACCCAGTACTTC. Its protein is CASSPRGQGLETQYF.

V is TRBV25-1 and J is TRBJ1-4, with D perhaps TRBD1 (6 bases). Deletions cut 3 bases from V and 3 bases from J, with 11 bases between. The CDR3 has 15 residues. The germline V gene encodes CDR1 MGHDK and CDR2 SYGVNS. In nucleotides, the CDR3 is TGTGCCAGCAGTGAGGAAACAGGGCCTAATGAAAAACTGTTTTTT. Translating gives CASSEETGPNEKLFF. The full variable domain, its missing parts supplied by reference TRBV25-1 and TRBJ1-4, is EADIYQTPRYLVIGTGKKITLECSQTMGHDKMYWYQQDPGMELHLIHYSYGVNSTEKGDLSSESTVSRIRTEHFPLTLESARPSHTSQYLCASSEETGPNEKLFFGSGTQLSVL.

This chain uses TRBV4-3 with TRBJ2-7; the D is unclear. The CDR3 is 14 residues long. V was trimmed by 0 bases and J by 6 bases, leaving 12 bases between them. Germline lookup yields CDR1 LGHNA and CDR2 YSLEER. CDR3: CASSQDQRLTEQYF. CDR3 bases: TGCGCCAGCAGCCAAGATCAACGGTTAACCGAGCAGTACTTC.

About this clone: This same CDR3 is encoded by further DNA sequences in the sample. The chain recombines TRBV7-9 with TRBJ1-2; 10 bases fit TRBD1. The ends lost 3 bases at V and 6 bases at J; junction bases unmatched: 1. The germline gives CDR1 SEHNR, CDR2 FQNEAQ (reference sequence). This CDR3 contains 13 residues. CDR3 nucleotide sequence: TGTGCCAGCAGCTTGACAGGGGGCGATGGCTACACCTTC. Protein: CASSLTGGDGYTF.